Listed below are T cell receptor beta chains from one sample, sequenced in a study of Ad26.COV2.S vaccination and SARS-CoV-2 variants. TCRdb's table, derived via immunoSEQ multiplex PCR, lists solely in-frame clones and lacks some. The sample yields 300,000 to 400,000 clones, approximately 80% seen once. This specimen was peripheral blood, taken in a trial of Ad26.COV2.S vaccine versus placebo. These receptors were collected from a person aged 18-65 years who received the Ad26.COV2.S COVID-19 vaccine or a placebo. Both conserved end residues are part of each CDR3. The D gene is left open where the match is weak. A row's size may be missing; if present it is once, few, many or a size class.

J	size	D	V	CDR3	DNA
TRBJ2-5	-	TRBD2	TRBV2	CASTGQLAGAFETQYF	TGTGCCAGCACCGGGCAGCTAGCGGGGGCCTTTGAGACCCAGTACTTC
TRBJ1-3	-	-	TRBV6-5	CASRETFTGNTIYF	TGTGCCAGCAGGGAGACATTTACTGGAAACACCATATATTTT
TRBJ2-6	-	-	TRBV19	CASSIRFVTTGANVLTF	TGTGCCAGTAGTATCAGGTTCGTTACTACTGGGGCCAACGTCCTGACTTTC
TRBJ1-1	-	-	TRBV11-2	CASSTYTGMGSPEAFF	TGTGCCAGCAGCACCTACACAGGGATGGGAAGCCCTGAAGCTTTCTTT
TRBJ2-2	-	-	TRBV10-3	CAIRANTGELFF	TGTGCCATCAGGGCCAACACCGGGGAGCTGTTTTTT
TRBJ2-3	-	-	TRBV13	CASSLSEIYGTATTDTQYF	TGTGCCAGCAGCCTATCCGAAATTTACGGGACCGCGACCACAGATACGCAGTATTTT
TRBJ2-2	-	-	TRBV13	CASSPGTFGTGELFF	TGTGCCAGCAGCCCAGGGACCTTTGGGACCGGGGAGCTGTTTTTT
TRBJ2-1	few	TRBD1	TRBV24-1	CATSRDREPNEQFF	TGTGCCACCAGTAGGGACAGGGAACCCAATGAGCAGTTCTTC
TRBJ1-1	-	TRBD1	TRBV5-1	CASSYRGLNTEAFF	TGCGCCAGCAGCTACAGGGGGCTCAACACTGAAGCTTTCTTT
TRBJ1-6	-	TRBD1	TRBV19	CASSPRQGLNSYNSPLHF	TGTGCCAGTAGTCCGAGACAGGGCCTCAACTCCTATAATTCACCCCTCCACTTT
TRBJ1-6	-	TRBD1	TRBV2	CASSGPGQIDNSPLHF	TGTGCCAGCAGTGGACCGGGACAGATAGATAATTCACCCCTCCACTTT
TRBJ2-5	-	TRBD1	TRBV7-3	CASSSTGGSAETQYF	TGTGCCAGCAGCTCGACAGGGGGCTCGGCAGAGACCCAGTACTTC
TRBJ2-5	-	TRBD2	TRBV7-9	CASSFTSVETQYF	TGTGCCAGCAGCTTTACTAGCGTAGAGACCCAGTACTTC
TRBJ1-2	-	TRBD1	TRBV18	CASSPGTGIYNGYTF	TGTGCCAGCTCACCAGGGACAGGGATTTATAATGGCTACACCTTC
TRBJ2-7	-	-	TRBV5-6	CASSVPFGEQYF	TGTGCCAGCAGCGTGCCGTTCGGCGAGCAGTACTTC
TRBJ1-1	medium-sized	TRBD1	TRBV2	CASSKSRRGLQNTEAFF	TGTGCCAGCAGTAAAAGCCGAAGGGGGCTTCAGAACACTGAAGCTTTCTTT
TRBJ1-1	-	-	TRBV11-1	CASTRQLNTEAFF	TGTGCCAGCACCCGCCAGCTGAACACTGAAGCTTTCTTT